Shown below are 7 T cell receptor beta chains from a single sample sequenced in a study of blood T cell repertoires in COVID-19. The data were produced by immunoSEQ multiplex PCR, yet TCRdb's version contains in-frame clones alone and is incomplete. This sample yields hundreds of thousands of clones, of which about 88% are seen a single time; less than 3% belongs to the top ten. The specimen was PBMCs or T cells enriched from blood (not recorded which). The origin of the receptors is a woman aged 50 to 65 who had recovered from COVID-19.

J is TRBJ1-1 and V is TRBV6-5, with 8 bases fitting TRBD1. CDR3 length: 15 amino acids. Germline CDR1 reads MNHEY; CDR2 reads SVGAGI. V was clipped by 7 bases and J by 2 bases; unmatched bases: 9. DNA for the CDR3: TGTGCCAGCATACGGATGACAGGGGCAAACACTGAAGCTTTCTTT. Translation gives CASIRMTGANTEAFF.

This sequence joins TRBV21-1 and TRBJ2-7; the table gives TRBD1 as D, unverified against the DNA. TRBV21-1 is a known pseudogene. The CDR3 consists of 16 residues. In nucleotides, the CDR3 is TGTGCCAGCAGCAACGTTTTACAGGGACCCTCCTACGAGCAGTACTTC. It encodes CASSNVLQGPSYEQYF.

The genes are TRBV4-3 and TRBJ2-7; no definite D call. CDR1 and CDR2 from the germline V gene are LGHNA and YSLEER. V was pared by 3 bases and J by 0 bases, with 9 bases between. The CDR3 contains 14 residues. In nucleotides, the CDR3 is TGCGCCAGCAGCCAGAACGCCGGCTCCTACGAGCAGTACTTC. Protein: CASSQNAGSYEQYF.

The chain has TRBV28 and TRBJ1-5; TRBD1 might be the D (6 bases). With 6 bases removed from V and 2 bases from J, the gap between germline ends came to 11 bases. The germline CDR1 and CDR2 sequences are MDHEN and SYDVKM. This CDR3 has 14 amino acids. CDR3 coding DNA: TGTGCCAGCAGGTGGGGGCCTGGCAATCAGCCCCAGCATTTT. It codes for CASRWGPGNQPQHF.

The sample holds one count of this clone. The V call is TRBV30, the J call TRBJ1-6; D possibly corresponds to TRBD1 (5 bases). V lost 0 bases and J lost 4, with 10 bases in between. CDR1 and CDR2 from the germline V gene are GTSNPN and SVGIG (reference sequence). This CDR3 has 15 residues. The CDR3 DNA reads TGTGCCTGGAGTGTACGCCAGGGTTATAATTCACCCCTCCACTTT. The encoded protein is CAWSVRQGYNSPLHF.

This chain uses TRBV6-5 with TRBJ1-4; 11 nucleotides align to TRBD1. The V gene end was trimmed by 6 bases and the J gene end by 12 bases; junction bases not matched to a gene: 6. CDR1 and CDR2 (germline): MNHEY, SVGAGI. The CDR3 runs to 13 residues. The CDR3 DNA is TGTGCCAGCAGCGGACAGGGGGCTAGGGAACTGTTTTTT. It is translated as CASSGQGARELFF.

This chain connects TRBV30 to TRBJ2-3, with 8 bases aligning to TRBD2. CDR3 length: 14 residues. The V gene's germline CDR1 is GTSNPN and CDR2 SVGIG (reference sequence). V lost 4 bases, J lost 2 bases, and 5 bases stayed unmatched. The CDR3 DNA reads TGTGCCTGGACCATTAGCGGGGTCACAGATACGCAGTATTTT. Its translation: CAWTISGVTDTQYF.